These 24 T cell receptor beta chains were sequenced from one sample in a study of blood T cell repertoires in COVID-19. Assay used: immunoSEQ multiplex PCR; TCRdb lists only in-frame clones, some missing. This sample has around 170,000 clones, with 80% found just once. Sequenced: PBMCs or T cells enriched from blood (not recorded which). The receptors were sampled from a man in his sixties who had been exposed to COVID-19.

This chain connects TRBV3-1 (or the pseudogene TRBV3-2) to TRBJ1-3; TRBD1 aligns across 10 bases. The trim removed 3 bases at V and 4 bases at J, leaving 3 bases unmatched. Looked up from germline, CDR1 is LGHDT and CDR2 is YNNKEL (reference sequence). This CDR3 spans 15 amino acids. CDR3 protein: CASSHDRGQGNTIYF. The DNA for the CDR3 is TGTGCCAGCAGCCACGACAGGGGGCAAGGAAACACCATATATTTT.

J is TRBJ1-2 and V is TRBV20-1, with a weak D call TRBD1 (6 bases). This CDR3 is 10 amino acids long. Germline values: CDR1 DFQATT, CDR2 SNEGSKA (reference sequence). Trimming cost V 8 bases and J 8 bases, with 12 bases left between them. The CDR3 loop is CSSPQGGYTF. CDR3 sequence (DNA): TGCAGTTCGCCCCAGGGGGGCTACACCTTC.

The rearrangement links TRBV10-3 to TRBJ1-1, with TRBD1 as a possible D gene (6 bases). Per the germline V gene, CDR1 is ENHRY and CDR2 is SYGVKD. CDR3 length equals 14 residues. Trimming removed 10 bases at V and 0 bases at J, with 15 bases between. The CDR3 DNA reads TGTGCCACAAACAACCAGGGGTTGAACACTGAAGCTTTCTTT. This codes for CATNNQGLNTEAFF.

CDR3 loop: CATTPGRGRGYTF. CDR3 nucleotides: TGTGCCACCACTCCAGGCAGGGGCAGGGGCTACACCTTC. This chain joins TRBV28 and TRBJ1-2; tentative D call: TRBD1 (6 bases). There are 13 residues in the CDR3. Per germline, CDR1 MDHEN and CDR2 SYDVKM. Between the trimmed V and J ends, which lost 10 bases and 8 bases, there was a span of 20 bases.

The CDR3 here is CASSISLRQGSEQYF. The CDR3 DNA is TGCGCCAGCAGCATATCCTTACGACAGGGGAGCGAGCAGTACTTC. The chain recombines TRBV10-2 with TRBJ2-7; 8 bases line up with TRBD1. From germline, CDR1 is WSHSY and CDR2 SAAADI. With 6 bases clipped from V and 6 bases from J, the junction kept 13 bases outside the gene matches. This CDR3 contains 15 residues.

This sequence joins TRBV5-1 and TRBJ2-3, with D hard to call. CDR1 is SGHRS and CDR2 is YFSETQ in the germline V gene. The CDR3 has 14 amino acids. The V end lost 0 bases, the J end lost 5 bases, and 10 bases lay between the germline ends. The CDR3 DNA reads TGCGCCAGCAGCTTGGCAAGAACGGGAGATACGCAGTATTTT. Amino acid sequence: CASSLARTGDTQYF.

This chain uses TRBV12-3 or TRBV12-4 with TRBJ1-3; D gene ambiguous. The CDR3 has 13 residues. V gave up 2 bases and J gave up 3 bases, with 5 bases separating them. The CDR3 DNA reads as TGTGCCAGCAGTTTAAATAGTGGAAACACCATATATTTT. Translation: CASSLNSGNTIYF.

The rearrangement uses TRBV24-1 and TRBJ2-3; TRBD2 matches 7 bases. Germline V gives CDR1 KGHDR, CDR2 SFDVKD. The V segment lost 6 bases and the J segment 5 bases; nucleotides outside the gene matches: 10. The CDR3 is 15 amino acids. The CDR3: CATSQPGGGGDTQYF. The CDR3 DNA sequence: TGTGCCACCAGTCAACCGGGGGGAGGAGGAGATACGCAGTATTTT.

V is TRBV11-2 and J is TRBJ1-1, with TRBD1 as a possible D gene (6 bases). CDR1 is SGHAT, CDR2 FQNNGV, per germline. This CDR3 is built from 14 residues. The germline V and J ends were trimmed by 5 bases and 5 bases, with 15 bases remaining between them. The CDR3 is CASSGGSEGTEAFF. The CDR3 region has the DNA TGTGCCAGCAGCGGGGGCAGCGAGGGGACTGAAGCTTTCTTT.

J is TRBJ2-1 and V is TRBV5-4; the D is unclear. V was shortened by 3 bases and J by 8 bases, with 12 bases between the two germline ends. Looked up from germline, CDR1 is SGHNT and CDR2 is YYREEE (reference sequence). The CDR3 extends over 13 amino acids. CDR3 coding DNA: TGTGCCAGCAGCTCCAGACTCCCCGATGAGCAGTTCTTC. Protein product: CASSSRLPDEQFF.

The chain recombines TRBV28 with TRBJ1-3; 12 positions agree with TRBD1. The CDR3 has 13 residues. Germline assignment: CDR1 MDHEN and CDR2 SYDVKM. In DNA, the CDR3 is TGTGCGGGACAGGGGGCGCCTGGAAACACCATATATTTT. It is translated as CAGQGAPGNTIYF.

The genes are TRBV18 and TRBJ2-7; 8 bases align to TRBD2. The junction had 8 bases not matched to a gene; V was cut back by 3 bases and J by 1 base. Germline lookup yields CDR1 KGHSH and CDR2 LQKENI. The CDR3 extends over 16 amino acids. CDR3 in amino acids: CASSPDTGGGSYEQYF. CDR3 nucleotides: TGTGCCAGCTCACCCGACACCGGCGGGGGGTCCTACGAGCAGTACTTC.

The chain employs TRBV28 and TRBJ2-7; TRBD2 matches 7 bases. J lost 1 base, V lost 7 bases, and 7 bases had no gene match. Per germline, CDR1 MDHEN and CDR2 SYDVKM. There are 14 residues in the CDR3. The CDR3: CASKKGGVSYEQYF. The CDR3 DNA is TGTGCCAGCAAGAAGGGAGGGGTTTCCTACGAGCAGTACTTC.

The chain couples TRBV25-1 to TRBJ2-3; 9 nucleotides agree with TRBD2. CDR3 length: 15 residues. V shed 3 bases and J 2 bases; nucleotides not matched to a gene: 3. Per the germline V gene, CDR1 is MGHDK and CDR2 is SYGVNS. CDR3 DNA sequence: TGTGCCAGCAGTGAGGTAGCGGGAGACACAGATACGCAGTATTTT. Its protein product is CASSEVAGDTDTQYF. Looking up the rest from reference TRBV25-1 and TRBJ2-3 gives the full variable domain: EADIYQTPRYLVIGTGKKITLECSQTMGHDKMYWYQQDPGMELHLIHYSYGVNSTEKGDLSSESTVSRIRTEHFPLTLESARPSHTSQYLCASSEVAGDTDTQYFGPGTRLTVL.

The table lists this clone with many counts. The chain joins TRBV6-6 to TRBJ2-2, with D maybe TRBD1 (6 bases). The CDR3 consists of 15 residues. From germline, CDR1 is MNHNY and CDR2 SVGAGI (reference sequence). With 4 bases removed from V and 5 bases from J, the gap between germline ends came to 14 bases. The CDR3 DNA is TGTGCCAGCAGTTTCCGGGACACCTTAACCGGGGAGCTGTTTTTT. Translation: CASSFRDTLTGELFF.

This clone was seen a handful of times. CDR3 residues: CASRAWAAISSGNTIYF. CDR3 bases: TGTGCCAGCAGGGCTTGGGCAGCCATTAGCTCTGGAAACACCATATATTTT. The chain recombines TRBV6-4 with TRBJ1-3; D unresolved. The CDR3 has 17 amino acids. The ends were cut back, 6 bases at V and 0 bases at J, with 18 bases in the middle. CDR1 and CDR2 (germline): MRHNA, SNTAGT.

This chain uses TRBV28 with TRBJ1-2; D might be TRBD1 (6 bases). CDR1 and CDR2 (germline): MDHEN, SYDVKM. With 2 bases removed from V and 0 bases from J, the gap between germline ends came to 16 bases. This CDR3 is 17 amino acids long. In DNA form, the CDR3 reads TGTGCCAGCAGTTTAGGGACAAAGGGGGATTCTAACTATGGCTACACCTTC. As protein: CASSLGTKGDSNYGYTF.

The CDR3 here is CASSEGLAATTQPYNEQFF. Written as DNA, the CDR3 is TGTGCCAGCAGCGAAGGACTGGCGGCTACAACCCAACCGTACAATGAGCAGTTCTTC. The V gene is TRBV21-1, the J gene TRBJ2-1; the D call of TRBD2 is as the table states it, not checked on the DNA. TRBV21-1 represents a pseudogene. The CDR3 consists of 19 residues.

This sequence joins TRBV29-1 and TRBJ2-4, with D possibly being TRBD1 (5 bases). The germline CDR1 and CDR2 sequences are SQVTM and ANQGSEA. V lost 6 bases and J 7 bases, leaving 10 bases between the germline ends. The CDR3 is made up of 11 amino acids. CDR3 DNA: TGCAGCGTCCAGGGCCCCAACATTCAGTACTTC. It is translated as CSVQGPNIQYF.

This chain connects TRBV6-1 to TRBJ2-1; 11 positions match TRBD2. Germline-derived CDR1 and CDR2 are MNHNS and SASEGT. Unmatched junction bases numbered 14, after V lost 0 bases and J lost 13 bases. The CDR3 totals 17 residues. The DNA of the CDR3 is TGTGCCAGCAGTGAAGCTATGGCTAGCGGGAGGTTCCACGTTCAGTTCTTC. Residues: CASSEAMASGRFHVQFF.

The chain uses TRBV7-2 and TRBJ2-1; 8 positions match TRBD2. This CDR3 is built from 15 residues. CDR1 and CDR2 (germline): SGHTA, FQGNSA. V was pared by 5 bases and J by 5 bases, with 8 bases of the junction left unmatched. CDR3 nucleotides: TGTGCCAGCAGCGGGGGGATAGCGGGAAACAATGAGCAGTTCTTC. It translates to CASSGGIAGNNEQFF.

The chain joins TRBV5-1 to TRBJ2-7; no definite D call. The CDR3 is made up of 15 amino acids. Deletions cut 1 base from V and 1 base from J, with 12 bases between. Germline V lookup: CDR1 SGHRS, CDR2 YFSETQ. The CDR3 nucleotides are TGCGCCAGCAGCTTGTCTGCCGGTTCATCCTACGAGCAGTACTTC. Its protein is CASSLSAGSSYEQYF.

This chain uses TRBV25-1 with TRBJ1-3; D not certain. V lost 6 bases and J lost 3, with 3 bases in between. This CDR3 spans 11 amino acids. Germline V gene lookup returns CDR1 MGHDK and CDR2 SYGVNS. The CDR3 sequence: CASSLGNTIYF. Written as DNA, the CDR3 is TGTGCCAGCAGCCTTGGAAACACCATATATTTT.

The rearrangement uses TRBV12-3 or TRBV12-4 and TRBJ1-1, with D possibly matching TRBD1 (6 bases). V was clipped by 6 bases and J by 8 bases, with 16 bases between them. The CDR3 is 13 residues long. The CDR3 DNA reads as TGTGCCAGCAGACTTCGACAGGCCAGCGAAGCTTTCTTT. Amino acids: CASRLRQASEAFF.